This record covers a single T cell receptor (beta chain). The sample holds a few counts of this clone. Its binding antigen is unknown. Base-call qualities are not available, and no considerably larger clone is one nucleotide away. After more than nine days of culture, CD4+ T cells were isolated with the EasySep CD4+ T cell isolation kit. Each participant got two doses of an mRNA SARS-CoV-2 vaccine, either BNT162b2 or mRNA-1273. Negative nucleocapsid antibody results before and after vaccination confirmed that the healthy vaccine recipients had no prior SARS-CoV-2 infection. On days 3 and 7, half of the culture medium was replaced with fresh IL-2-containing medium. Each peptide stimulation condition was cultured in triplicate wells unless otherwise noted. Using Ficoll-Paque Plus gradient centrifugation, PBMC were separated from whole blood and then either used fresh or cryopreserved at -140C. The QIAamp micro DNA kit was used to extract genomic DNA from the cultured CD4+ T cells.

Via the germline V gene, CDR1 is MNHEY and CDR2 SVGAGI. Including the terminal cysteine and phenylalanine, the CDR3 comprises 13 residues. The sequence is cut down to CDR3 DNA, 39 bases in frame from base 1. The V and J ends are trimmed by 4 bases and 4 bases, leaving 8 bases between them. The receptor library was made with the immunoSEQ multiplex PCR assay. DNA from the CD4+ T cells that had been cultured and isolated underwent TCR beta CDR3 sequencing. The original pipeline was this. Non-productive TCR sequences were removed, reads were trimmed to the CDR3 region, and CDR3s of at least 7 amino acids were retained. Antigen-specific clonotypes were identified using the MANAFEST web app by comparison of expansion in peptide wells against reference cultures. For clones to be considered positive, expansion at FDR<0.05 versus reference and all other wells, an odds ratio above 5, and a frequency above 0.1% in two replicate wells were required. A clonotype was called cross-reactive if it was significantly expanded both in SARS-CoV-2 spike wells and in at least one common cold coronavirus spike condition. Using the stringdist R package, CDR3 similarity was measured by Levenshtein distance, and unrooted trees were constructed with ape in R 3.6.1. What TCRdb holds here is the immuneACCESS table cut down to in-frame rearrangements. Part of the clones is not present; checked against another copy, under half of the missing clones reflect an unresolved V gene, and the others are unexplained. The DNA gave D and trimming, while V, J and clone size come from that table. Recorded for this sample are approximately 74,000 clones; 73% of them occurred a single time. About 2.5% of the sample goes to the ten largest clones.

These data are taken from a study of vaccination effects on CD4 cells after COVID-19 (dated by TCRdb to the early 2020s). For the wider study: To identify antigen-specific CD4+ T cell clonotypes by their expansion, the ViraFEST assay first stimulated PBMC with viral peptide pools and then applied TCR sequencing. Post-vaccine samples across the study were collected a median of 72 days after the second dose, with a range of 14 to 241. Roughly 2.1 million PBMC per well were cultured in IMDM with roughly 5% human AB serum, about 9.4 IU/ml IL-2 and gentamicin, plus 10 ug/ml peptides. SARS-CoV-2 spike-specific CD4+ TCR repertoires were compared before and after mRNA vaccination in COVID-19 convalescent patients and in infection-naive vaccine recipients. A total of roughly 9 COVID-19 convalescent patients and a handful of SARS-CoV-2-naive healthy vaccine recipients were included in the full study. The Oncomine TCR Beta short-read assay on an Illumina iSeq 100 was used to sequence cultures from other donors in the study.

General findings and caveats noted by the study authors: Both infection-induced and vaccine-induced clones contracted markedly at late post-vaccination timepoints, which is consistent with waning T cell responses. The study was limited by a small number of convalescent patients and lacked early post-infection timepoints. Among healthy vaccine recipients, nearly all vaccine-induced clones were SARS-CoV-2 mono-reactive, and only 1 of 255 was cross-reactive with common cold coronaviruses.

The chain employs TRBV6-5 and TRBJ1-5, with an unclear D gene assignment. This material consisted of CD4+ T cells from PBMCs cultured without peptide, taken after COVID-19 vaccination. The receptor was isolated from a human donor who received a COVID-19 vaccine. The CDR3 reads as follows: CASSSSRNQPQHF. The nucleotides read TGTGCCAGCAGTTCTTCTAGGAATCAGCCCCAGCATTTT.